What follows are 21 T cell receptor beta chains derived from one specimen sequenced in a study of T cells in Graves' hyperthyroidism and ophthalmopathy. Using RNA transcripts as the source, TCR beta CDR3 regions were amplified. A set of HTBI primers served as the primers for a first-round RT-PCR of the TCR CDR3. A single record per CDR3 protein comes from TCRdb applying MiXCR to the multiplex PCR reads. The sample consists of about 98,000 distinct CDR3 sequences, approximately 40% of them appearing once. The sample comprised peripheral blood or thyroid tissue (not recorded which). The receptors derive from a woman in her thirties with Graves' hyperthyroidism.

This clonotype was seen a single time. The genes are TRBV20-1 and TRBJ2-2; TRBD2 matches at 13 bases. V gave up 4 bases and J gave up 2 bases; unmatched junction bases: 7. The CDR3 totals 17 residues. Germline V gene lookup returns CDR1 DFQATT and CDR2 SNEGSKA (reference sequence). The CDR3 bases are TGCAGTGCTACGCCGGGACTAGCGGGAACCAACACCGGGGAGCTGTTTTTT. Protein: CSATPGLAGTNTGELFF.

This clonotype has ten or more counts. The chain carries TRBV7-8 and TRBJ2-7; tentatively, D is TRBD2 (6 bases). Per germline, CDR1 SGHVS and CDR2 FQNEAQ. The CDR3 covers 13 residues. V shed 3 bases and J shed 3 bases, with 9 bases lying between them. In DNA form, the CDR3 reads TGTGCCAGCAGCTTGGGCGGGATCTACGAGCAGTACTTC. Protein: CASSLGGIYEQYF.

This clonotype was seen only a few times. This rearrangement joins TRBV7-8 to TRBJ2-5; TRBD2 matches at 10 bases. Germline V gene lookup returns CDR1 SGHVS and CDR2 FQNEAQ. The CDR3 loop spans 15 amino acids. V lost 11 bases, J lost 5 bases, and 14 bases stayed unmatched. As DNA, the CDR3 is TGTGCCTGCGCGGGAGTAGCGGGAGGCATGGAGACCCAGTACTTC. Protein product: CACAGVAGGMETQYF.

The chain carries TRBV11-1 and TRBJ2-7; TRBD1 is a possible D gene (5 bases). Trimming pared 3 bases from V and 5 bases from J, leaving 17 bases between. Germline assignment: CDR1 SGHAT and CDR2 FQDESV (reference sequence). The length of the CDR3 is 15 residues. The CDR3 nucleotides are TGTGCCAGCAGCTTGCGAGACAGTAGTGTCGACGAGCAGTACTTC. It yields the protein CASSLRDSSVDEQYF.

This clonotype showed up many times. This rearrangement joins TRBV20-1 to TRBJ1-5, with D possibly TRBD1 on 5 matching bases. Germline CDR1 and CDR2: DFQATT and SNEGSKA (reference sequence). The germline V and J ends were trimmed by 3 bases and 4 bases, with 19 bases remaining between them. This CDR3 is 16 amino acids long. The CDR3 spells CSASGARLKRNQPQHF. Here the CDR3 DNA reads TGCAGTGCTAGTGGGGCACGGTTAAAAAGGAATCAGCCCCAGCATTTT.

This clonotype was counted only a few times. The chain carries TRBV7-9 and TRBJ2-3; possible D gene TRBD1, 5 bases. This CDR3 is built from 16 residues. Trimming shortened V by 4 bases and J by 4 bases, and 18 bases separated the two germline ends. Germline CDR1 SEHNR, CDR2 FQNEAQ (reference sequence). As DNA, the CDR3 is TGTGCCAGCAGCTACCTGGGTTGGACAAGCGCAGATACGCAGTATTTT. Protein sequence: CASSYLGWTSADTQYF.

This clonotype was counted many times. The chain uses TRBV10-1 and TRBJ2-3; D possibly corresponds to TRBD2 (6 bases). CDR1 is WNHNN, CDR2 SYGVQD, per germline (reference sequence). CDR3 length: 17 residues. The V end was cut by 3 bases, the J end by 3 bases, with 19 bases between. In DNA, the CDR3 is TGCGCCAGCAGTGATTATCCGGGATTGGGGGGTACAGATACGCAGTATTTT. This encodes CASSDYPGLGGTDTQYF.

In this sample, this clonotype turned up many times. The rearrangement uses TRBV7-3 and TRBJ2-3; no clear D gene. The CDR3 consists of 16 residues. Germline CDR1 SGHTA, CDR2 FQGTGA. Trimming shortened V by 1 base and J by 0 bases, and 11 bases separated the two germline ends. Written as DNA, the CDR3 is TGTGCCAGCAGCTTAAGGTTGTCGACTAGCACAGATACGCAGTATTTT. Translated, it gives CASSLRLSTSTDTQYF.

The chain is built from TRBV7-9 and TRBJ2-7, with TRBD2 matching 11 bases. J lost 6 bases, V lost 5 bases, and 12 bases had no gene match. From germline, CDR1 is SEHNR and CDR2 FQNEAQ (reference sequence). The CDR3 has 16 residues. The CDR3 DNA follows: TGTGCCAGCAGCCCAGCCGGGACTAGCGGTGACGGCGAGCAGTACTTC. It yields the protein CASSPAGTSGDGEQYF.

This chain joins TRBV10-2 and TRBJ2-5, with a possible D match to TRBD2 (5 bases). Trimming took 2 bases from V and 4 from J, leaving 11 bases between them. The V gene's germline CDR1 is WSHSY and CDR2 SAAADI. The CDR3 has 14 residues. CDR3 sequence: CASSETSRGETQYF. The CDR3 DNA reads TGCGCCAGCAGTGAGACTAGTCGGGGAGAGACCCAGTACTTC.

This clonotype was counted ten times or more. J is TRBJ2-7 and V is TRBV9, with 10 bases fitting TRBD2. From germline, CDR1 is SGDLS and CDR2 YYNGEE. The CDR3 loop spans 16 amino acids. J gave up 3 bases and V 2 bases, and 8 bases lay outside the gene matches. In DNA, the CDR3 is TGTGCCAGCAGCGTGGCCCCTAGCGGGAGTTTCTACGAGCAGTACTTC. It encodes CASSVAPSGSFYEQYF.

As for this clonotype: One end of the junction fails to match germline, which may point to a read error. The chain links TRBV10-2 to TRBJ2-7, with 7 bases that match TRBD1. Germline V gives CDR1 WSHSY, CDR2 SAAADI. This CDR3 has 12 amino acids. DNA for the CDR3: TGCGCCAGCAAGAGGGGGCTGTACGAGCAGCACTTC. Its protein is CASKRGLYEQHF.

In this sample, this clonotype turned up a few times. The rearrangement links TRBV12-3 or TRBV12-4 to TRBJ2-3; D gene unclear. This CDR3 has 14 residues. Between the trimmed V and J ends, which lost 7 bases and 7 bases, there was a span of 18 bases. DNA for the CDR3: TGTGCCAGCAAGGCCCCCTTTGGTGTTTATACGCAGTATTTT. It encodes CASKAPFGVYTQYF.

As for this clonotype: An end of the junction differs from the germline gene, which may be a read error. This rearrangement joins TRBV5-6 to TRBJ2-5; D is perhaps TRBD2 (6 bases). The CDR3 has 16 residues. From germline, CDR1 is SGHDT and CDR2 YYEEEE. Written as DNA, the CDR3 is TGTGCCAGCGGCTTGACGCTTGCAGGAGGGCAAGAGACCCAGTACTTC. It is translated as CASGLTLAGGQETQYF.

The rearrangement links TRBV12-3 or TRBV12-4 to TRBJ2-7; 7 nucleotides line up with TRBD2. This CDR3 is built from 16 residues. V trimming: 4 bases; J trimming: 2 bases; junction bases outside the gene matches: 11. The chain's CDR3 is CASSYGGGRMAYEQYF. CDR3 DNA sequence: TGTGCCAGCAGTTATGGGGGAGGGAGGATGGCCTACGAGCAGTACTTC.

The CDR3 nucleotides are TGTGCCACCAGCAGAGCACTAGCGGGAGCCTACGAGCAGTACTTC. It specifies CATSRALAGAYEQYF. The chain links TRBV15 to TRBJ2-7; TRBD2 aligns across 11 bases. Unmatched junction bases numbered 1, after V lost 1 base and J lost 2 bases. The CDR3 has 15 residues. Germline CDR1 is LNHNV and CDR2 is YYDKDF (reference sequence).

This clonotype showed up just a few times. The rearrangement links TRBV7-2 to TRBJ2-2; D remains ambiguous. This CDR3 has 14 residues. V was trimmed by 6 bases and J by 3 bases, leaving 11 bases between them. Germline V gene lookup returns CDR1 SGHTA and CDR2 FQGNSA. The CDR3 region is CASRFARYTGELFF. The CDR3 nucleotides read TGTGCCAGCAGATTTGCTCGGTACACCGGGGAGCTGTTTTTT.

The genes are TRBV7-9 and TRBJ1-5; 10 nucleotides agree with TRBD1. The CDR3 is 15 amino acids. Losses at the gene ends were 4 bases for V and 5 bases for J; bases not matched to a gene: 5. Germline CDR1 SEHNR, CDR2 FQNEAQ (reference sequence). CDR3 sequence: CASSYTDRGHQPQHF. The CDR3 DNA reads TGTGCCAGCAGCTACACAGACAGGGGGCATCAGCCCCAGCATTTT.

This clonotype was recorded only once. The chain links TRBV15 to TRBJ2-7, with D tentatively TRBD1 (6 bases). V was clipped by 3 bases and J by 5 bases, with 11 bases between them. CDR1 and CDR2 (germline): LNHNV, YYDKDF (reference sequence). The length of the CDR3 is 13 residues. CDR3 region: CATSRGRGNEQYF. DNA of the CDR3: TGTGCCACCAGCAGGGGCAGGGGTAACGAGCAGTACTTC.

Many counts were recorded for this clonotype. The chain uses TRBV2 and TRBJ1-2; D might be TRBD1 (5 bases). The CDR3 is made up of 13 amino acids. V was trimmed by 6 bases and J by 10 bases, leaving 18 bases between them. Germline V gives CDR1 SNHLY, CDR2 FYNNEI. CDR3 nucleotide sequence: TGTGCCAGCAGCTCCCGGGACTCTCCACACTACACCTTC. Its protein is CASSSRDSPHYTF.

This clonotype was seen many times. The rearrangement joins TRBV7-3 to TRBJ2-2; perhaps TRBD1 as D (6 bases). The germline gives CDR1 SGHTA, CDR2 FQGTGA. V was shortened by 5 bases and J by 16 bases, with 20 bases between the two germline ends. The CDR3 has 13 amino acids. CDR3 sequence reads: CASSTGHGEKRFF. Here the CDR3 DNA reads TGTGCCAGCAGCACGGGACACGGAGAGAAAAGGTTTTTT.